Shown below are 18 T cell receptor beta chains from a single sample sequenced in a study of a mutant IDH1 vaccine in newly diagnosed glioma. No antigen has been identified for these receptors. Assay used: immunoSEQ multiplex PCR; TCRdb lists only in-frame clones, some missing. The data show tens of thousands of clones, around 82% seen once. The time point: week 5, during vaccination. Doses comprised 300 ug of mutant IDH1 20-mer peptide each, plus topical imiquimod. This material consisted of PBMCs, taken from a glioma patient whose treatment included an IDH1 peptide vaccine. These receptors were obtained from a woman aged 18-29 years with glioma. Some clones in this sample may be carry-over from other donors' samples.

The rearrangement uses TRBV5-6 and TRBJ2-2, with D uncertain. V was clipped by 3 bases and J by 6 bases, with 9 bases between them. This CDR3 comprises 13 residues. From germline, CDR1 is SGHDT and CDR2 YYEEEE. The CDR3 DNA follows: TGTGCCAGCAGCTATTCGGTGGCCGGGGAGCTGTTTTTT. Translating it yields CASSYSVAGELFF.

The chain uses TRBV7-8 and TRBJ2-7; the D gene is possibly TRBD2 (5 bases). The CDR3 length is 14 residues. The germline V and J ends were trimmed by 5 bases and 5 bases, with 16 bases remaining between them. CDR1 SGHVS and CDR2 FQNEAQ come from the germline V gene. The CDR3 nucleotides are TGTGCCAGCAGCGTCCAAGCTTTGCGGGACGAGCAGTACTTC. Its protein is CASSVQALRDEQYF.

The chain joins TRBV11-3 to TRBJ1-3; D is unresolved. V was trimmed by 5 bases and J by 8 bases, leaving 7 bases between them. Germline-derived CDR1 and CDR2 are SGHNT and YENEEA. There are 11 residues in the CDR3. CDR3 nucleotide sequence: TGTGCCAGCAGCCTCCAAGACACCATATATTTT. Its protein product is CASSLQDTIYF.

In DNA, the CDR3 is TGTGCCTGGAGTGTAAGCCGCAATGAGCAGTTCTTC. The encoded protein is CAWSVSRNEQFF. The chain uses TRBV30 and TRBJ2-1; D is ambiguous. Trimming took 0 bases from V and 6 from J, leaving 6 bases between them. The CDR3 contains 12 residues. The germline CDR1 and CDR2 sequences are GTSNPN and SVGIG (reference sequence). Using reference TRBV30 and TRBJ2-1 for the parts outside the CDR3, the full variable domain is SQTIHQWPATLVQPVGSPLSLECTVEGTSNPNLYWYRQAAGRGLQLLFYSVGIGQISSEVPQNLSASRPQDRQFILSSKKLLLSDSGFYLCAWSVSRNEQFFGPGTRLTVL.

V usage is TRBV13 and J usage is TRBJ2-1; TRBD2 matches 8 bases. Germline assignment: CDR1 PRHDT and CDR2 FYEKMQ (reference sequence). This CDR3 contains 18 residues. Trimming took 5 bases from V and 5 from J; bases not matched to a gene: 17. The CDR3 here is CASSPRSSGGPGDNEQFF. As DNA, the CDR3 is TGTGCCAGCAGCCCTCGGAGCTCGGGGGGGCCGGGGGACAATGAGCAGTTCTTC.

The chain couples TRBV4-2 to TRBJ1-4, with D unclear. From germline, CDR1 is LGHNA and CDR2 YNFKEQ. Trimming stripped 1 base from V and 7 bases from J, with 10 bases between. This CDR3 region has 14 residues. The CDR3 DNA sequence: TGTGCCAGCAGCCAAGGGGGAGGGAGTGAAAAACTGTTTTTT. Protein product: CASSQGGGSEKLFF.

CDR3 DNA: TGCGCCAGCCCGGGGACACACTCCTACAATGAGCAGTTCTTC. It codes for CASPGTHSYNEQFF. The genes are TRBV10-1 and TRBJ2-1, with a possible D match to TRBD1 (6 bases). V shed 8 bases and J shed 0 bases, with 11 bases lying between them. This CDR3 comprises 14 residues. Per the germline V gene, CDR1 is WNHNN and CDR2 is SYGVQD (reference sequence).

The rearrangement joins TRBV7-8 to TRBJ2-5; D tentatively reads TRBD1 or TRBD2 (5 bases each). CDR1 is SGHVS, CDR2 FQNEAQ, per germline. This CDR3 has 17 amino acids. The ends were cut back, 0 bases at V and 5 bases at J, with 19 bases in the middle. The DNA of the CDR3 is TGTGCCAGCAGCTTAGCGTTCCGCCGGGACCCGTCCGAGACCCAGTACTTC. It yields the protein CASSLAFRRDPSETQYF.

V gene TRBV7-9 combines with J gene TRBJ2-2, with D uncertain. From germline, CDR1 is SEHNR and CDR2 FQNEAQ (reference sequence). V was cut by 0 bases and J by 5 bases, with 4 bases left in between. The CDR3 has 13 residues. The CDR3 bases are TGTGCCAGCAGCTTAGCAGGGACCGGGGAGCTGTTTTTT. Residues: CASSLAGTGELFF. Full variable domain (rest looked up from reference TRBV7-9 and TRBJ2-2): DTGVSQNPRHKITKRGQNVTFRCDPISEHNRLYWYRQTLGQGPEFLTYFQNEAQLEKSRLLSDRFSAERPKGSFSTLEIQRTEQGDSAMYLCASSLAGTGELFFGEGSRLTVL.

This clone has only a few counts. This chain connects TRBV9 to TRBJ1-1; D is unclear. CDR3 length: 15 amino acids. CDR1 SGDLS and CDR2 YYNGEE come from the germline V gene. V lost 0 bases and J lost 1, with 10 bases in between. CDR3: CASSVAQTGNTEAFF. CDR3 nucleotides: TGTGCCAGCAGCGTAGCTCAAACGGGGAACACTGAAGCTTTCTTT.

The rearrangement links TRBV4-1 to TRBJ2-2, with TRBD2 identical over 10 bases. This CDR3 comprises 17 residues. Per germline, CDR1 MGHRA and CDR2 YSYEKL. J gave up 7 bases and V 2 bases, and 10 bases lay outside the gene matches. CDR3 protein: CASSQLSASGRFGELFF. CDR3 sequence (DNA): TGCGCCAGCAGCCAATTATCCGCTAGCGGGAGATTCGGGGAGCTGTTTTTT.

This clone was recorded a few times. V is TRBV7-6 and J is TRBJ2-2, with D unclear. V lost 5 bases and J lost 5, with 9 bases in between. Per germline, CDR1 SGHVS and CDR2 FNYEAQ. This CDR3 has 13 amino acids. The CDR3 sequence: CASSRVLTGELFF. The CDR3 DNA reads TGTGCCAGCAGCCGCGTTTTAACCGGGGAGCTGTTTTTT.

The table lists this clone with a few counts. V usage is TRBV5-4 and J usage is TRBJ1-4; TRBD1 might be the D (6 bases). The germline V and J ends were trimmed by 0 bases and 12 bases, with 15 bases remaining between them. The CDR3 consists of 14 residues. The germline gives CDR1 SGHNT, CDR2 YYREEE (reference sequence). The CDR3 loop is CASSLEPGDIELFF. CDR3 nucleotide sequence: TGTGCCAGCAGCTTGGAGCCAGGGGATATAGAACTGTTTTTT.

The chain links TRBV7-2 to TRBJ2-1; TRBD2 matches at 10 bases. V trimming: 3 bases; J trimming: 4 bases; junction bases outside the gene matches: 12. The CDR3 covers 18 residues. Germline V lookup: CDR1 SGHTA, CDR2 FQGNSA. The CDR3 nucleotides are TGTGCCAGCAGCTTTCCGGGGGCTAGCGGGGGCCTATACAATGAGCAGTTCTTC. As protein: CASSFPGASGGLYNEQFF. Full variable domain (remainder filled in from reference TRBV7-2 and TRBJ2-1): GAGVSQSPSNKVTEKGKDVELRCDPISGHTALYWYRQSLGQGLEFLIYFQGNSAPDKSGLPSDRFSAERTGGSVSTLTIQRTQQEDSAVYLCASSFPGASGGLYNEQFFGPGTRLTVL.

The V gene is TRBV4-3, the J gene TRBJ2-7; 7 bases align to TRBD1. Unmatched junction bases numbered 4, after V lost 2 bases and J lost 3 bases. CDR3 length: 14 residues. Germline CDR1 is LGHNA and CDR2 is YSLEER. CDR3 sequence: CASSQRTGVYEQYF. The CDR3 DNA reads TGCGCCAGCAGCCAAAGGACAGGAGTCTACGAGCAGTACTTC.

This chain joins TRBV29-1 and TRBJ1-1; D possibly corresponds to TRBD1 (5 bases). V gave up 6 bases and J gave up 0 bases, with 8 bases separating them. Per germline, CDR1 SQVTM and CDR2 ANQGSEA. This CDR3 spans 12 amino acids. The CDR3, as DNA: TGCAGCGTCTCACAGGTGAACACTGAAGCTTTCTTT. Its translation is CSVSQVNTEAFF.

The rearrangement joins TRBV27 to TRBJ1-4; D is uncertain. The V and J ends lost 7 bases and 6 bases respectively, with 12 bases between them. Germline CDR1 and CDR2: MNHEY and SMNVEV (reference sequence). The CDR3 runs to 13 residues. The CDR3 reads CASMSHMDEKLFF. CDR3 coding DNA: TGTGCCAGCATGAGTCATATGGATGAAAAACTGTTTTTT. Drawing the rest from reference TRBV27 and TRBJ1-4, the complete variable domain is EAQVTQNPRYLITVTGKKLTVTCSQNMNHEYMSWYRQDPGLGLRQIYYSMNVEVTDKGDVPEGYKVSRKEKRNFPLILESPSPNQTSLYFCASMSHMDEKLFFGSGTQLSVL.

The V call is TRBV19, the J call TRBJ1-5; 8 bases are a match to TRBD1. After removal of 6 bases from V and 6 bases from J, the junction contained 4 bases not matched to a gene. The V gene's germline CDR1 is LNHDA and CDR2 SQIVND (reference sequence). The CDR3 has 13 amino acids. CDR3 amino acids: CASSQGASQPQHF. The DNA for the CDR3 is TGTGCCAGTAGCCAGGGGGCTAGTCAGCCCCAGCATTTT. Full variable domain (missing parts from reference TRBV19 and TRBJ1-5): DGGITQSPKYLFRKEGQNVTLSCEQNLNHDAMYWYRQDPGQGLRLIYYSQIVNDFQKGDIAEGYSVSREKKESFPLTVTSAQKNPTAFYLCASSQGASQPQHFGDGTRLSIL.